The clone carrying this T cell receptor beta chain came up a few times. Its specificity is unknown. The source of the sample is a study of response to subunit inactivated influenza vaccine. Broader study findings: It was suggested by the authors that few new T cells are recruited by each seasonal influenza vaccination.

TCRdb re-called the RT-PCR reads with MiXCR, one entry per CDR3 protein. In the table there are about 190,000 distinct CDR3 sequences, 13% to 15% of which are singletons. The CDR3 is made up of 14 amino acids. From germline, CDR1 is MNHEY and CDR2 SMNVEV (reference sequence). Trimming removed 6 bases from V and 2 bases from J; junction bases left unmatched: 7. The rearrangement uses TRBV27 and TRBJ2-7; 7 nucleotides agree with TRBD2. The sequence came from a man between 50 and 59 years old who received an inactivated influenza vaccine. The sample here was CD8+ T cells sorted from PBMCs, taken 4 to 6 days after vaccination. The CDR3 reads CASRTGGTPYEQYF. CDR3 DNA sequence: TGTGCCAGCAGAACCGGGGGGACCCCCTACGAGCAGTACTTC.